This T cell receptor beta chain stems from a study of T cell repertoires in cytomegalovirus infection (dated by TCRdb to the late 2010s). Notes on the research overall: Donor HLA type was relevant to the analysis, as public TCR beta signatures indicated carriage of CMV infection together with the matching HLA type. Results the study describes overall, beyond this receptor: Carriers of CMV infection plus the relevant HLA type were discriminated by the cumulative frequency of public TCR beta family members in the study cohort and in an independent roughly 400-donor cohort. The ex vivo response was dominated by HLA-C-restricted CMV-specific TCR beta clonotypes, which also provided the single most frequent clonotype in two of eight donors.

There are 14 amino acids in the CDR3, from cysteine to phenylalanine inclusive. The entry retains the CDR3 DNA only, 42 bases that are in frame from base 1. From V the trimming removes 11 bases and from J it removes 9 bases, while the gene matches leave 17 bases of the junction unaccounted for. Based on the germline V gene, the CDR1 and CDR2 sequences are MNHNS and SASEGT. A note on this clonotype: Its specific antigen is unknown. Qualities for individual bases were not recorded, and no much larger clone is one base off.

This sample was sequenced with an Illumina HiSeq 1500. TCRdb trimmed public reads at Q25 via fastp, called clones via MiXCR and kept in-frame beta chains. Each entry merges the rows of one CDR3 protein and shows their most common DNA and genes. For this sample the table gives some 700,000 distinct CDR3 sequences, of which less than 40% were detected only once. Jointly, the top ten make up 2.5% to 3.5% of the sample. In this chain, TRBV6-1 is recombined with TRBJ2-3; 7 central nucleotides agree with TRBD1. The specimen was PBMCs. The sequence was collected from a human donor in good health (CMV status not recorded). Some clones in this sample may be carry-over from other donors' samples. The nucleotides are TGTGCCTGCCGCGACCTCGGACAGGCTGGGACGCAGTATTTT. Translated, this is CACRDLGQAGTQYF.